The text below deals with one TCR beta chain. The data derive from a study of control samples from healthy donors and cancer patients. V lost 0 bases, J lost 4 bases, and 6 bases stayed unmatched. Germline V gene data show CDR1 as MNHEY and CDR2 as SVGAGI. The CDR3 runs to 15 residues. Clones were read by immunoSEQ multiplex PCR, and TCRdb kept only the in-frame ones, dropping some. The repertoire has around 68,000 clones, 84% of them found once; the top ten carry roughly 3.1%. Sequencing was carried out using PBMCs. The sequence was obtained from a woman aged 45-65 years with lung cancer. V gene TRBV6-5 combines with J gene TRBJ2-7; 7 nucleotides line up with TRBD1. In DNA, the CDR3 is TGTGCCAGCAGTTACTCTGTGGGACAGTCTTACGAGCAGTACTTC. It codes for CASSYSVGQSYEQYF.